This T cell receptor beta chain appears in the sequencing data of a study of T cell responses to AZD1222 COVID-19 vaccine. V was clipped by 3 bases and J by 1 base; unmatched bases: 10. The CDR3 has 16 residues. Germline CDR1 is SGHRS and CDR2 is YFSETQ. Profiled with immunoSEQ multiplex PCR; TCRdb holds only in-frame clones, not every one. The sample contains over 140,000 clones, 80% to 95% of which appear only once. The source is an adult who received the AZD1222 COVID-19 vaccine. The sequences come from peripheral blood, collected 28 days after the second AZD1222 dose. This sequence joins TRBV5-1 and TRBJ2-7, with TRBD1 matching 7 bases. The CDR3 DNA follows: TGCGCCAGCAGCTGGCCCCTCGGGACAGTTTCCTACGAGCAGTACTTC. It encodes CASSWPLGTVSYEQYF.